This TCR beta chain was sequenced during a study of response to subunit inactivated influenza vaccine. Study-wide findings and caveats: Only a handful of new T cells, the authors suggested, are recruited with each seasonal influenza vaccination.

With respect to this clonotype: The antigen remains unidentified.

The CDR3 loop spans 14 amino acids. CDR1 is SEHNR, CDR2 FQNEAQ, per germline (reference sequence). Unmatched junction bases numbered 4, after V lost 5 bases and J lost 5 bases. TCRdb fed the RT-PCR reads into MiXCR, producing one record per CDR3 protein. This table has 300,000 to 350,000 distinct CDR3 sequences, 21% appearing once. The sequence came from a man in his fifties or sixties who received an inactivated influenza vaccine. Sequences were derived from PBMCs from blood, sampled about 20 months after vaccination. The chain combines TRBV7-9 with TRBJ1-5; 9 bases agree with TRBD1. The CDR3 spells CASSKGQGHQPQHF. Written as DNA, the CDR3 is TGTGCCAGCAGCAAGGGACAGGGCCATCAGCCCCAGCATTTT.